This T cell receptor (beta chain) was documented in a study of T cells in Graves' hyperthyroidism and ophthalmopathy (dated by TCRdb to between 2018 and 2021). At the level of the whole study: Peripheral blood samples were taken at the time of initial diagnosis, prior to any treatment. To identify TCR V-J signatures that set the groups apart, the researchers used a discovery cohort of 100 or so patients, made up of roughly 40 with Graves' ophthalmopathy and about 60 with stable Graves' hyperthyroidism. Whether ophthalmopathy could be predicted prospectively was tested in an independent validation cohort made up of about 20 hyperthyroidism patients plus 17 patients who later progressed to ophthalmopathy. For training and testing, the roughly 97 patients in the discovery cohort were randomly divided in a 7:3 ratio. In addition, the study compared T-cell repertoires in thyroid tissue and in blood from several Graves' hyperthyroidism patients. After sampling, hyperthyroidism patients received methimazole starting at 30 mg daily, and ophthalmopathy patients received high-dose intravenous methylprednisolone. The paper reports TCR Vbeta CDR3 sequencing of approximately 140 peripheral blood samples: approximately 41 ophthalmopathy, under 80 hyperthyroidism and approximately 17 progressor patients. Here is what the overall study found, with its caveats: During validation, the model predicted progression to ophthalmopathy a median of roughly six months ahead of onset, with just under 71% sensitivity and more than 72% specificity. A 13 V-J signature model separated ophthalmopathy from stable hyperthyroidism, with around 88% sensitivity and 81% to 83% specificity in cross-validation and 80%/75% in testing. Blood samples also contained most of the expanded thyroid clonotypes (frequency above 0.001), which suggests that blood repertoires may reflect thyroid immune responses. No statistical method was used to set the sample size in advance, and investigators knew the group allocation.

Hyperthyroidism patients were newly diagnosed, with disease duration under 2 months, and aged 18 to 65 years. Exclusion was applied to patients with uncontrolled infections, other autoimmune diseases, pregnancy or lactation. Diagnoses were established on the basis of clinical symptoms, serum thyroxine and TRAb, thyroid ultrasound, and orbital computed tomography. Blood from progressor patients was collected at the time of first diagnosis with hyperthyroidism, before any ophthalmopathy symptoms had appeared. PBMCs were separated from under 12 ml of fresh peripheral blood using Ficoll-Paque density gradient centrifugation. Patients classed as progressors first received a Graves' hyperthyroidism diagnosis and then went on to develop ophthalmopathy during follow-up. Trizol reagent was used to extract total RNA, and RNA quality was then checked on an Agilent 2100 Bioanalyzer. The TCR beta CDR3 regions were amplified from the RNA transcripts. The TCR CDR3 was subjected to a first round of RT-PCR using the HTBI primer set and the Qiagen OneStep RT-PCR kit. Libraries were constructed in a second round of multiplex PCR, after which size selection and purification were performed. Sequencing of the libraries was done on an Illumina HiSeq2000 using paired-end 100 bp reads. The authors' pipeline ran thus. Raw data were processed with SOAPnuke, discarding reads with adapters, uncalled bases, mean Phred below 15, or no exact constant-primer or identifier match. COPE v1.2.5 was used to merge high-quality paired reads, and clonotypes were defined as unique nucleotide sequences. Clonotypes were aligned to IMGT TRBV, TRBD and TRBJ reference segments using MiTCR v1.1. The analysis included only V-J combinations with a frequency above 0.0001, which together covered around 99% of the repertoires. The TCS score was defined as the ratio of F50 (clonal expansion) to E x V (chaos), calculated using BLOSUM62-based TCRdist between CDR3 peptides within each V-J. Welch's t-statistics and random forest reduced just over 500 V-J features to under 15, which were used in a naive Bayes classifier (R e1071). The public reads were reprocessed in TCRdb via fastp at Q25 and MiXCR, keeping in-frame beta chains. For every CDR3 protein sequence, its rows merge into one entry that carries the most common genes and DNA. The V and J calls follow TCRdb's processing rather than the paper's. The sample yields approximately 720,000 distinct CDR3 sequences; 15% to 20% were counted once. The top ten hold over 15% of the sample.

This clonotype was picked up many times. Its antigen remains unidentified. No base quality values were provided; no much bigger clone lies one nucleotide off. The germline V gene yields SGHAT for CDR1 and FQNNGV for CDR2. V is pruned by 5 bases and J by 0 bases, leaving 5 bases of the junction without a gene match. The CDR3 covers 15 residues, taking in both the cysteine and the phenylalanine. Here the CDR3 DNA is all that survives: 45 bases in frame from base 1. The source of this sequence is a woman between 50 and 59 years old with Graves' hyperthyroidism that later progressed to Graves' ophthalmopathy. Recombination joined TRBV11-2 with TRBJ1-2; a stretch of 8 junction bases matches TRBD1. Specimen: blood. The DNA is TGTGCCAGCAGCAACGACAGGGGTTCTAACTATGGCTACACCTTC. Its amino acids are CASSNDRGSNYGYTF.